This entry describes one TCR beta chain. Profiling relied on immunoSEQ multiplex PCR, and the TCRdb table lists in-frame clones only, not all of them. The table shows about 230,000 clones, with roughly 84% occurring only once. The entry originates in a study of blood T cell repertoires in COVID-19. V was trimmed by 3 bases and J by 4 bases, leaving 10 bases between them. Germline V gene sequence: CDR1 KGHSH, CDR2 LQKENI. The CDR3 runs to 14 residues. The sequence derives from a middle-aged man with acute or convalescent COVID-19. V usage is TRBV18 and J usage is TRBJ1-5; no clear D. The sequenced sample was peripheral blood. CDR3 in amino acids: CASSPGAENQPQHF. CDR3 nucleotides: TGTGCCAGCTCACCGGGAGCAGAAAATCAGCCCCAGCATTTT.